Shown below are 17 T cell receptor beta chains from a single sample sequenced in a study of vaccination effects on CD4 cells after COVID-19. In the ViraFEST assay, antigen-specific CD4+ clonotypes were identified by expansion after peptide-pool stimulation. Culture proceeded for approximately 10 days, and CD4+ T cells were then isolated. Clones were sequenced by immunoSEQ multiplex PCR, and TCRdb holds only the in-frame ones, with some missing. The profile covers approximately 22,000 clones, with 73% appearing a single time and roughly 10% taken by the ten largest. No antigen has been assigned to these receptors. The sequencing here drew on CD4+ T cells from PBMCs cultured with HCoV-229E spike peptides, taken before COVID-19 vaccination. The receptors derive from a human donor who received a COVID-19 vaccine.

The J gene is TRBJ2-7, the V gene TRBV10-3; D might be TRBD2 (8 bases). Germline assignment: CDR1 ENHRY and CDR2 SYGVKD. With 10 bases removed from V and 2 bases from J, the gap between germline ends came to 15 bases. CDR3 length: 13 residues. Written as DNA, the CDR3 is TGTGCCACCAACAGGGGACTAGCCTACGAGCAGTACTTC. This codes for CATNRGLAYEQYF.

The chain is built from TRBV6-5 and TRBJ1-4, with 8 bases identical to TRBD1. The CDR3 has 15 residues. The junction had 10 bases not matched to a gene; V was cut back by 6 bases and J by 7 bases. Germline assignment: CDR1 MNHEY and CDR2 SVGAGI. CDR3 in amino acids: CASSPGQGVTEKLFF. The CDR3 region has the DNA TGTGCCAGCAGCCCCGGACAGGGTGTGACTGAAAAACTGTTTTTT.

This clone was found once. This chain links TRBV4-1 with TRBJ1-3, with 10 bases that match TRBD1. Germline V gives CDR1 MGHRA, CDR2 YSYEKL. Trimming removed 5 bases from V and 2 bases from J; junction bases left unmatched: 6. The CDR3 is made up of 16 amino acids. CDR3 coding DNA: TGCGCCAGCAGCAACCCCGGGACAGGGGCTGGAAACACCATATATTTT. This sequence encodes CASSNPGTGAGNTIYF.

V and J are TRBV7-8 and TRBJ1-3, with unresolved D. Germline values: CDR1 SGHVS, CDR2 FQNEAQ. The CDR3 has 15 residues. V lost 1 base, J lost 0 bases, and 7 bases lay in between. The CDR3 nucleotides are TGTGCCAGCAGCTTAGGCTTAAACTCTGGAAACACCATATATTTT. Its translation is CASSLGLNSGNTIYF.

V is TRBV15 and J is TRBJ2-7; 10 positions agree with TRBD1. CDR3 size: 15 residues. Germline CDR1 LNHNV, CDR2 YYDKDF (reference sequence). V dropped 5 bases and J dropped 0; count of bases not matched to a gene: 4. CDR3 residues: CATSPDRGNSYEQYF. The CDR3 bases are TGTGCCACCAGCCCGGACAGGGGGAACTCCTACGAGCAGTACTTC.

The rearrangement joins TRBV10-1 to TRBJ2-5; 12 positions agree with TRBD2. Germline lookup yields CDR1 WNHNN and CDR2 SYGVQD (reference sequence). CDR3 length: 15 residues. With V trimmed by 2 bases and J by 6 bases, 4 bases remained unmatched. CDR3 DNA sequence: TGCGCCAGCAGTGAGAATCTAGCGGGGGGGAAGACCCAGTACTTC. Its translation is CASSENLAGGKTQYF.

The rearrangement uses TRBV5-1 and TRBJ1-4; D is undetermined. In germline, CDR1 is SGHRS, CDR2 YFSETQ. Trimming shortened V by 0 bases and J by 3 bases, and 3 bases separated the two germline ends. The CDR3 length is 13 residues. The CDR3 is CASSLVANEKLFF. The DNA for the CDR3 is TGCGCCAGCAGCTTGGTGGCTAATGAAAAACTGTTTTTT.

The chain has TRBV14 and TRBJ2-7; 9 bases agree with TRBD1. From germline, CDR1 is SGHDN and CDR2 FVKESK. V lost 4 bases to trimming and J lost 6 bases; unmatched junction nucleotides: 10. The CDR3 consists of 15 residues. The CDR3 nucleotides are TGTGCCAGCAGCCGGACTACGGGACAGGGCGGCGAGCAGTACTTC. This encodes CASSRTTGQGGEQYF. Drawing the rest from reference TRBV14 and TRBJ2-7, the complete variable domain is EAGVTQFPSHSVIEKGQTVTLRCDPISGHDNLYWYRRVMGKEIKFLLHFVKESKQDESGMPNNRFLAERTGGTYSTLKVQPAELEDSGVYFCASSRTTGQGGEQYFGPGTRLTVT.

This clone was counted between two and nine times. This chain uses TRBV27 with TRBJ1-2, with D hard to call. The CDR3 contains 15 residues. CDR1 is MNHEY, CDR2 SMNVEV, per germline (reference sequence). V lost 5 bases, J lost 1 base, and 14 bases lay in between. In nucleotides, the CDR3 is TGTGCCAGCAGTCCCCTTCAGGCGGTTAACTATGGCTACACCTTC. This translates into CASSPLQAVNYGYTF.

The V and J genes are TRBV10-1 and TRBJ1-1, with 7 bases lining up with TRBD1. V dropped 7 bases and J dropped 4; count of bases not matched to a gene: 6. Germline V lookup: CDR1 WNHNN, CDR2 SYGVQD (reference sequence). The CDR3 extends over 13 amino acids. CDR3 nucleotide sequence: TGCGCCAGCACAAGGGGGCCTGGCACTGAAGCTTTCTTT. It yields the protein CASTRGPGTEAFF.

V and J are TRBV19 and TRBJ2-5, with D perhaps TRBD2 (5 bases). This CDR3 has 14 residues. CDR1 LNHDA and CDR2 SQIVND come from the germline V gene (reference sequence). The V and J ends lost 8 bases and 5 bases respectively, with 18 bases between them. The CDR3 nucleotides are TGTGCCAGTGGTTCTTTAGGGAGTGATGAGACCCAGTACTTC. Its protein is CASGSLGSDETQYF.

This clone was observed once. This chain uses TRBV10-3 with TRBJ1-4; TRBD1 agrees at 8 bases. Germline V gene sequence: CDR1 ENHRY, CDR2 SYGVKD. This CDR3 has 14 amino acids. J lost 6 bases, V lost 6 bases, and 6 bases had no gene match. This CDR3 is CAIREQGGDEKLFF. CDR3 nucleotides: TGTGCCATCAGGGAACAGGGGGGTGATGAAAAACTGTTTTTT.

The chain recombines TRBV21-1 with TRBJ2-7; the D segment call TRBD1 is taken from the table without a DNA check. TRBV21-1 is shown as a pseudogene. The CDR3 covers 15 residues. This chain's CDR3 is CASSGRQGPTYEQYF. The CDR3 DNA is TGTGCCAGCAGCGGGCGACAGGGGCCCACCTACGAGCAGTACTTC.

This clone came up a few times. This chain links TRBV15 with TRBJ2-7; the match to TRBD2 covers 7 bases. Germline trimming cut 0 bases from V and 0 bases from J; bases unmatched to any gene: 5. Germline V gives CDR1 LNHNV, CDR2 YYDKDF (reference sequence). The CDR3 length is 16 residues. CDR3 DNA sequence: TGTGCCACCAGCAGAGAGTCAGCGGGGCGCTCCTACGAGCAGTACTTC. This gives the protein CATSRESAGRSYEQYF. The whole variable domain, remainder taken from reference TRBV15 and TRBJ2-7, is DAMVIQNPRYQVTQFGKPVTLSCSQTLNHNVMYWYQQKSSQAPKLLFHYYDKDFNNEADTPDNFQSRRPNTSFCFLDIRSPGLGDTAMYLCATSRESAGRSYEQYFGPGTRLTVT.

The V gene is TRBV19, the J gene TRBJ1-2; no reliable D call. Germline V lookup: CDR1 LNHDA, CDR2 SQIVND (reference sequence). V was clipped by 7 bases and J by 4 bases, with 19 bases between them. The CDR3 totals 15 residues. As DNA, the CDR3 is TGTGCCAGTAATGCTCGTGGACCGGGAGGCTATGGCTACACCTTC. Translation gives CASNARGPGGYGYTF.

J is TRBJ1-2 and V is TRBV23-1; TRBD1 might be the D (5 bases). TRBV23-1 is given ORF status, its function remaining uncertain. The CDR3 loop spans 15 amino acids. V lost 8 bases and J 2 bases, leaving 18 bases between the germline ends. The CDR3 spells CASQSTGEKNYGYTF. CDR3 DNA sequence: TGCGCCAGCCAATCAACGGGGGAGAAGAACTATGGCTACACCTTC.

The chain links TRBV7-9 to TRBJ1-1; D might be TRBD1 (5 bases). Germline assignment: CDR1 SEHNR and CDR2 FQNEAQ (reference sequence). V was clipped by 4 bases and J by 11 bases, with 17 bases between them. The CDR3 extends over 13 amino acids. This CDR3 is CASSSVGAGRAFF. CDR3 sequence (DNA): TGTGCCAGCAGCTCTGTTGGTGCAGGGCGGGCTTTCTTT.